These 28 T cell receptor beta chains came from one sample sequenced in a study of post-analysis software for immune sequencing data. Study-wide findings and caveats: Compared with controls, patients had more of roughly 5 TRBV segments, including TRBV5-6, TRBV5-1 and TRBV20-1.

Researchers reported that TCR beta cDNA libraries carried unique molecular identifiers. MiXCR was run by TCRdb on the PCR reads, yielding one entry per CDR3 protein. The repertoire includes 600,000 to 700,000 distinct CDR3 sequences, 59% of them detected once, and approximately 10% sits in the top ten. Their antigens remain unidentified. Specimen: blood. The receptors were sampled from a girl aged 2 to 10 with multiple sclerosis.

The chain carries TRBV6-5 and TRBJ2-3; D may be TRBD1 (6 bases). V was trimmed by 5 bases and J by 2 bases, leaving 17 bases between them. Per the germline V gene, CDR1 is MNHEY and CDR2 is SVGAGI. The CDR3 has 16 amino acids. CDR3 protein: CASSHQRGSYTDTQYF. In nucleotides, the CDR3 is TGTGCCAGCAGTCACCAGAGGGGGTCGTACACAGATACGCAGTATTTT.

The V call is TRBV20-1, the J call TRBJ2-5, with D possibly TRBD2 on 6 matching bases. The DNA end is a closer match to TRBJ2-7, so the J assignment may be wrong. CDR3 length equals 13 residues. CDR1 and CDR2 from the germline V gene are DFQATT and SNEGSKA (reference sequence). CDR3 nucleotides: TGCAGTGCTACCCGGGACTCCTCTAGCGAGCAGTACTTC. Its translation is CSATRDSSSEQYF.

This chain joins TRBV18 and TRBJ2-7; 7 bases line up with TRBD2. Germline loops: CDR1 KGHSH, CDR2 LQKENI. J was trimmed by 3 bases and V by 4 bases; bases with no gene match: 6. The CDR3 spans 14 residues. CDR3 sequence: CASSRGEGFYEQYF. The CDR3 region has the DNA TGTGCCAGCTCACGGGGGGAGGGGTTCTACGAGCAGTACTTC.

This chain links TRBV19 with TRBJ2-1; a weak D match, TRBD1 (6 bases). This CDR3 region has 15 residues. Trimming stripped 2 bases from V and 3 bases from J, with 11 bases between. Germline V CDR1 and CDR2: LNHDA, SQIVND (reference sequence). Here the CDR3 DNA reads TGTGCCAGTAGTATACTTCCACAGGGCTACAATGAGCAGTTCTTC. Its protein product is CASSILPQGYNEQFF.

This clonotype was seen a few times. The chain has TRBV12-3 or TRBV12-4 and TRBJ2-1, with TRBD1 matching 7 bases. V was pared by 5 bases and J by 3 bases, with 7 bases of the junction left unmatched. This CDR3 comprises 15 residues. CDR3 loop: CASSPGSGGYNEQFF. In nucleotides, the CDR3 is TGTGCCAGCAGTCCTGGTTCAGGGGGCTACAATGAGCAGTTCTTC.

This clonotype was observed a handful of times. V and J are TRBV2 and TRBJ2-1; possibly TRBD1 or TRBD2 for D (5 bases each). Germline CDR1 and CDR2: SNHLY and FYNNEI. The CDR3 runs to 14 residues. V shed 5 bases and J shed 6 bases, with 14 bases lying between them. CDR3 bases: TGTGCCAGCAGTCTAGGACGGGGACGCAATGAGCAGTTCTTC. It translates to CASSLGRGRNEQFF.

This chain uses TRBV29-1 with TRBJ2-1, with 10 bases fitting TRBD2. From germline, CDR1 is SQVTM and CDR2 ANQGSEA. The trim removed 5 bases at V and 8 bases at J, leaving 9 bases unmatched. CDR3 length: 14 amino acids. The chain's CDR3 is CSVFQREGLYEQFF. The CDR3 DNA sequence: TGCAGCGTTTTCCAGCGGGAGGGCCTCTATGAGCAGTTCTTC.

The CDR3 DNA follows: TGCGCCAGCAGCTTGGCCGCGGGGTCCGTAACCTACGAGCAGTACTTC. It codes for CASSLAAGSVTYEQYF. J is TRBJ2-7 and V is TRBV5-1; a weak D match, TRBD2 (6 bases). CDR1 and CDR2 (germline): SGHRS, YFSETQ. The V and J ends lost 0 bases and 2 bases respectively, with 15 bases between them. This CDR3 spans 16 amino acids.

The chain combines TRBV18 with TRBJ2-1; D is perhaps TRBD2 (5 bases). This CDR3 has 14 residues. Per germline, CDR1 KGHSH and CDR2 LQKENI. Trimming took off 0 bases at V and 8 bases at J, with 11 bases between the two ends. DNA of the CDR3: TGTGCCAGCTCACCACCTCCCGGGATAGATGAGCAGTTCTTC. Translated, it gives CASSPPPGIDEQFF.

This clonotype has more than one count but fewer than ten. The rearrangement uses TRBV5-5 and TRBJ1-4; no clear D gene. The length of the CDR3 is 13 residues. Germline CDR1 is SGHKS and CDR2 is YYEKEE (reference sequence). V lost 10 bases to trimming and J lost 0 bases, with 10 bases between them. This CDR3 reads CASSNPTNEKLFF. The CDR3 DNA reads TGTGCCTCCTCGAATCCAACTAATGAAAAACTGTTTTTT.

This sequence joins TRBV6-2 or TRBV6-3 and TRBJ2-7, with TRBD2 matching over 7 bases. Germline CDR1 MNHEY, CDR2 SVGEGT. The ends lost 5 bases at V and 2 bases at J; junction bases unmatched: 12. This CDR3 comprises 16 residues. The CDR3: CASSGGGTNNAYEQYF. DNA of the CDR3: TGTGCCAGCAGTGGGGGGGGAACAAACAACGCCTACGAGCAGTACTTC.

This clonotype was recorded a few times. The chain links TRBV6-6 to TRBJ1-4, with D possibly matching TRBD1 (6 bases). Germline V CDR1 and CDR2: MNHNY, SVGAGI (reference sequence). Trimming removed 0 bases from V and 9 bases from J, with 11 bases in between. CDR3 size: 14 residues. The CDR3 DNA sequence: TGTGCCAGCAGTTACTCGGGCCAGGGGCAAAAACTGTTTTTT. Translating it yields CASSYSGQGQKLFF.

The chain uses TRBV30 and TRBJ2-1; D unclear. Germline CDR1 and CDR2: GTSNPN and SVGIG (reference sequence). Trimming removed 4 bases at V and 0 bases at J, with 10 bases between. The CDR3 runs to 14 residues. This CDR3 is CAWMGFPSYNEQFF. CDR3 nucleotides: TGTGCCTGGATGGGCTTTCCCTCCTACAATGAGCAGTTCTTC.

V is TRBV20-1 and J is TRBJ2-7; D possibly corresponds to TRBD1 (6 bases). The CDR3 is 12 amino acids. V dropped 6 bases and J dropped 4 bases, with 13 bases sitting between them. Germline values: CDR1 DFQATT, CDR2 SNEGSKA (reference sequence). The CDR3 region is CSAQGNLYEQYF. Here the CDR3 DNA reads TGCAGTGCCCAGGGGAACCTATACGAGCAGTACTTC.

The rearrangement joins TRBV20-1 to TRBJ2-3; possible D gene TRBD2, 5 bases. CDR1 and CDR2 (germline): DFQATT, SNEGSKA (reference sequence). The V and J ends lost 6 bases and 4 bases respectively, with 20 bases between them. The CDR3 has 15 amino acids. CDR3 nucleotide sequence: TGCAGTGCCACACTAGGGATGCGGAAGCCAGATACGCAGTATTTT. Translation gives CSATLGMRKPDTQYF.

Here the CDR3 reads CASSEYPSGGYNEKLFF. Here the CDR3 DNA reads TGTGCCAGCAGTGAATATCCCTCGGGGGGGTATAATGAAAAACTGTTTTTT. The V and J genes are TRBV25-1 and TRBJ1-4; D might be TRBD1 (5 bases). This CDR3 comprises 17 residues. The V end was cut by 0 bases, the J end by 4 bases, with 15 bases between. In germline, CDR1 is MGHDK, CDR2 SYGVNS.

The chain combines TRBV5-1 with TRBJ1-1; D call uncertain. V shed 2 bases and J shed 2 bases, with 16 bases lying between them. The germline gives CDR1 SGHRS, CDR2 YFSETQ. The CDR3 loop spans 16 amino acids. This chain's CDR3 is CASSFTPNQLNTEAFF. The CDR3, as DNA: TGCGCCAGCAGCTTCACACCGAACCAATTAAACACTGAAGCTTTCTTT.

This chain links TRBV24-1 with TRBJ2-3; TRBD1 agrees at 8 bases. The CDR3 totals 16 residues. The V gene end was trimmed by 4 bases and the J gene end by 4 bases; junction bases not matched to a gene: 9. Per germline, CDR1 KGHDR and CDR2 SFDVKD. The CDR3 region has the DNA TGTGCCACCAGTGACTCCGGGACAGGACCCGCAGATACGCAGTATTTT. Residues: CATSDSGTGPADTQYF.

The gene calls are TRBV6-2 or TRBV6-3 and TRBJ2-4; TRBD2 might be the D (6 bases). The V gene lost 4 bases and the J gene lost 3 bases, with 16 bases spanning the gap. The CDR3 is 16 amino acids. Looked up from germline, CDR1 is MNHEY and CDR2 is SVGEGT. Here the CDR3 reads CASSSTELEGKNIQYF. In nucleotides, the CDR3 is TGTGCCAGCAGTTCCACTGAGTTGGAGGGCAAAAACATTCAGTACTTC.

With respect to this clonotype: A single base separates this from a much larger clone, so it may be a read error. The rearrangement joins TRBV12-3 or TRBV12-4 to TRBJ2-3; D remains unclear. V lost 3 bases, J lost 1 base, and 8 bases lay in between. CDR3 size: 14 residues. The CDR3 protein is CASSFGWRTDTQYF. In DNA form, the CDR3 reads TGTGCCAGCAGTTTCGGGTGGCGCACAGATACGCAGTATTTT.

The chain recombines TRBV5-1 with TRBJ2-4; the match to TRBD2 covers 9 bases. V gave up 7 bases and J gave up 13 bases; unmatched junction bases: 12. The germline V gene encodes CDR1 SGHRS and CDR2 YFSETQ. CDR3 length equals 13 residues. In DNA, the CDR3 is TGCGCCAGCGGATCCGGACTAGCGTGGGAGCAGTACTTC. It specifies CASGSGLAWEQYF.

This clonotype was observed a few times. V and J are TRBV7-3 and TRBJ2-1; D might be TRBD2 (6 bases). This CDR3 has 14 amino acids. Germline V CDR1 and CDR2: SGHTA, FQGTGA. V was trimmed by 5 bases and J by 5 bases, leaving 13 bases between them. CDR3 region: CASSPLGGNNEQFF. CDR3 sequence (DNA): TGTGCCAGCAGCCCCCTTGGGGGGAACAATGAGCAGTTCTTC.

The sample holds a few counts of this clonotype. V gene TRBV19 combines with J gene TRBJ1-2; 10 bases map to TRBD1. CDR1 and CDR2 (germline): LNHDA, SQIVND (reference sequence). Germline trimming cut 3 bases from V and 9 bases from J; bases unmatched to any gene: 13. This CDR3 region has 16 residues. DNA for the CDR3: TGTGCCAGTAGTATCAGACAGGGGGCCGCATCGATTAGCTACACCTTC. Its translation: CASSIRQGAASISYTF.

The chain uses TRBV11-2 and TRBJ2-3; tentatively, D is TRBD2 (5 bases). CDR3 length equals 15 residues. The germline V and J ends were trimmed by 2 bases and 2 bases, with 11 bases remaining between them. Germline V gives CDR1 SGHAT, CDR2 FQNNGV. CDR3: CASSLRRVTTDTQYF. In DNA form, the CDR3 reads TGTGCCAGCAGCTTAAGGCGGGTGACCACAGATACGCAGTATTTT. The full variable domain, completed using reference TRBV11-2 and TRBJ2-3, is EAGVAQSPRYKIIEKRQSVAFWCNPISGHATLYWYQQILGQGPKLLIQFQNNGVVDDSQLPKDRFSAERLKGVDSTLKIQPAKLEDSAVYLCASSLRRVTTDTQYFGPGTRLTVL.

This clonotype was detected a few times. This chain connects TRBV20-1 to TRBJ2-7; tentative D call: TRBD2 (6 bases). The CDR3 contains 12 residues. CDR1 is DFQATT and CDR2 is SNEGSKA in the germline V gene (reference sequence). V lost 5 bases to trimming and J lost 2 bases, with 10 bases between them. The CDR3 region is CSAAGLAYEQYF. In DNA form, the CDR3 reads TGCAGTGCTGCGGGGCTTGCCTACGAGCAGTACTTC.

CDR3 in DNA: TGTGCCAGCAGCCCCCCGAGAGGGCGGGCCTACAATGAGCAGTTCTTC. It is translated as CASSPPRGRAYNEQFF. This chain joins TRBV3-1 and TRBJ2-1; maybe TRBD2 (5 bases). V was cut by 4 bases and J by 2 bases, with 15 bases left in between. The CDR3 is 16 amino acids. Germline V gene sequence: CDR1 LGHDT, CDR2 YNNKEL (reference sequence).

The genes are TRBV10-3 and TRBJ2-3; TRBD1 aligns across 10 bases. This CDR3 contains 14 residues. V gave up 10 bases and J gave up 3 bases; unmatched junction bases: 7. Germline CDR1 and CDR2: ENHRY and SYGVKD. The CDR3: CATRPGQGTDTQYF. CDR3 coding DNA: TGTGCCACCAGGCCGGGACAGGGGACAGATACGCAGTATTTT.

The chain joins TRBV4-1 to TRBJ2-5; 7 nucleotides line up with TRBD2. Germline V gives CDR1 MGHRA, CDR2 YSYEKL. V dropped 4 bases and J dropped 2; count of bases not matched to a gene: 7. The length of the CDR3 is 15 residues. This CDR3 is CASSLQLAPQETQYF. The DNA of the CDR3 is TGCGCCAGCAGCCTCCAACTAGCGCCACAAGAGACCCAGTACTTC.